A selection of T cell receptor beta chains follows, all from one sample in a study of shared clonotypes between healthy human individuals. Assay used: immunoSEQ multiplex PCR; TCRdb lists only in-frame clones, some missing. The table shows some 2,000,000 clones, with about 95% occurring only once. Sequenced: naive CD8+ T cells sorted from blood. These receptor sequences come from a man aged 18 to 29 in good health. The CDR3 runs from the conserved cysteine through the conserved F or W. D genes are given only for firm matches. The size of a clone is reported for some rows only, either as once, few or many, or as a class for expanded clones.

j_call clone_size v_call d_call cdr3_aa cdr3_nt
TRBJ2-1 NA TRBV6-5 TRBD2 CASTPTSGSSDEQFF TGTGCCAGCACCCCGACTAGCGGGAGTAGCGATGAGCAGTTCTTC
TRBJ1-4 once TRBV27 NA CASSFRDTNEKLFF TGTGCCAGCAGTTTCAGGGACACTAATGAAAAACTGTTTTTT
TRBJ1-2 NA TRBV6-5 TRBD1 CASSEQGSSYGYTF TGTGCCAGCAGTGAACAGGGGAGTAGCTATGGCTACACCTTC
TRBJ2-1 NA TRBV28 TRBD1 CASSLGQGALDEQFF TGTGCCAGCAGCCTGGGACAGGGGGCACTCGATGAGCAGTTCTTC
TRBJ1-1 NA TRBV7-9 NA CASSLVGGQDTEAFF TGTGCCAGCAGCTTAGTTGGGGGGCAGGACACTGAAGCTTTCTTT
TRBJ2-1 NA TRBV2 TRBD2 CASRLAGEGDEQFF TGTGCCAGCAGATTAGCGGGAGAAGGCGATGAGCAGTTCTTC
TRBJ2-1 NA TRBV4-3 TRBD2 CASSQDLPGLRNEQFF TGCGCCAGCAGCCAAGACCTCCCGGGACTACGCAATGAGCAGTTCTTC
TRBJ2-7 NA TRBV9 TRBD1 CASSPGQAYYEQYF TGTGCCAGCAGCCCGGGACAGGCCTACTACGAGCAGTACTTC
TRBJ1-1 NA TRBV4-3 TRBD1 CASSQDRQGAFVEAFF TGCGCCAGCAGCCAAGACCGACAGGGGGCTTTTGTTGAAGCTTTCTTT
TRBJ2-7 NA TRBV6-5 TRBD2 CASSYAEGGDYEQYF TGTGCCAGCAGTTATGCTGAGGGAGGGGATTACGAGCAGTACTTC
TRBJ2-7 NA TRBV30 NA CAWSVDLETYEQYF TGTGCCTGGAGTGTAGATTTAGAGACCTACGAGCAGTACTTC
TRBJ2-3 NA TRBV5-6 NA CASRRRPSSTDTQYF TGTGCCAGCAGAAGGCGACCTTCTAGCACAGATACGCAGTATTTT
TRBJ2-6 NA TRBV27 NA CASRLGGNGANVLTF TGTGCCAGCAGGCTAGGGGGGAATGGGGCCAACGTCCTGACTTTC
TRBJ1-4 once TRBV13 NA CASSLRAGDMFF TGTGCCAGCAGCTTAAGGGCAGGTGATATGTTTTTT
TRBJ2-7 NA TRBV6-5 TRBD2 CASSYSSGSGHEQYF TGTGCCAGCAGTTATAGTAGCGGGAGCGGCCACGAGCAGTACTTC
TRBJ1-2 NA TRBV7-6 NA CASSLERAPNYGYTF TGTGCCAGCAGCTTAGAGAGGGCCCCTAACTATGGCTACACCTTC
TRBJ2-7 once TRBV4-3 NA CASSQDSGYEQYF TGCGCCAGCAGCCAAGACTCCGGGTACGAGCAGTACTTC
TRBJ2-7 NA TRBV5-1 NA CASSPLGGDYDEQYF TGCGCCAGCAGCCCCTTAGGGGGGGACTACGACGAGCAGTACTTC
TRBJ2-7 NA TRBV27 NA CASSFPSDRRTPLDYEQYF TGTGCCAGCAGTTTTCCAAGTGACAGGAGAACCCCCCTCGACTACGAGCAGTACTTC
TRBJ1-4 NA TRBV19 TRBD1 CASSSKDRESEKLFF TGTGCCAGTAGTAGCAAGGACAGGGAGAGTGAAAAACTGTTTTTT
TRBJ1-1 NA TRBV27 NA CASSLSDVDTEAFF TGTGCCAGCAGTTTATCGGACGTGGACACTGAAGCTTTCTTT
TRBJ2-5 once TRBV5-8 TRBD2 CASSVTKREKPQETQYF TGTGCCAGCAGCGTTACTAAGCGGGAAAAACCTCAAGAGACCCAGTACTTC
TRBJ2-7 NA TRBV7-6 NA CASSLDGGPEQYF TGTGCCAGCAGCTTAGATGGAGGGCCCGAGCAGTACTTC
TRBJ2-7 NA TRBV30 NA CAWSAYKGLDEQYF TGTGCCTGGAGCGCCTACAAAGGACTCGACGAGCAGTACTTC
TRBJ1-2 once TRBV4-3 NA CASSPGENYGYTF TGCGCCAGCAGCCCGGGGGAAAACTATGGCTACACCTTC
TRBJ1-1 NA TRBV28 NA CASSFALAFLDTEAFF TGTGCCAGCAGTTTTGCCCTAGCTTTCTTGGACACTGAAGCTTTCTTT
TRBJ2-7 NA TRBV6-5 TRBD2 CASTKRTSDSYEQYF TGTGCCAGCACTAAAAGGACTAGCGACTCCTACGAGCAGTACTTC
TRBJ1-6 NA TRBV7-6 TRBD1 CASSLGGQGEVYSYNSPLHF TGTGCCAGCAGCTTAGGAGGACAGGGAGAGGTATATTCGTATAATTCACCCCTCCACTTT
TRBJ2-3 NA TRBV7-2 NA CASSLGVEEGADTQYF TGTGCCAGCAGCTTAGGGGTGGAAGAAGGGGCAGATACGCAGTATTTT
TRBJ2-3 NA TRBV4-3 NA CASRQGGRVDTQYF TGCGCCAGCAGACAGGGTGGCCGGGTAGATACGCAGTATTTT
TRBJ1-2 NA TRBV5-4 TRBD1 CASSLNGPGGGYTF TGTGCCAGCAGCTTGAACGGGCCAGGGGGTGGCTACACCTTC
TRBJ2-7 NA TRBV7-9 NA CASSLGPYYEQYF TGTGCCAGCAGCTTGGGTCCGTACTACGAGCAGTACTTC
TRBJ2-7 NA TRBV21-1 NA CASSKPTDGAYEQYF TGTGCCAGCAGCAAACCAACTGACGGAGCCTACGAGCAGTACTTC
TRBJ2-5 NA TRBV6-5 TRBD1 CASSQGDEETQYF TGTGCCAGCAGCCAGGGGGATGAAGAGACCCAGTACTTC
TRBJ2-1 NA TRBV29-1 TRBD2 CSVPSGGLYNEQFF TGCAGCGTTCCTAGCGGGGGGCTTTACAATGAGCAGTTCTTC
TRBJ2-6 NA TRBV10-2 NA CASSPTFSGANVLTF TGCGCCAGCAGCCCCACGTTCTCTGGGGCCAACGTCCTGACTTTC
TRBJ1-1 NA TRBV4-3 TRBD1 CASSQADRGPSEAFF TGCGCCAGCAGCCAAGCGGACAGGGGGCCAAGTGAAGCTTTCTTT
TRBJ1-6 few TRBV5-1 TRBD1 CASSLGQGLSPLHF TGCGCCAGCAGCTTGGGACAGGGACTCTCACCCCTCCACTTT
TRBJ2-2 NA TRBV4-1 TRBD1 CASSQGPGTGVGNTGELFF TGCGCCAGCAGCCAAGGGCCCGGGACAGGTGTTGGCAACACCGGGGAGCTGTTTTTT
TRBJ2-5 NA TRBV7-7 NA CASSLAEGRAGGETQYF TGTGCTAGCAGCTTAGCGGAAGGCCGGGCTGGGGGAGAGACCCAGTACTTC
TRBJ1-1 NA TRBV29-1 NA CSVDGQGTEAFF TGCAGCGTTGACGGGCAGGGAACTGAAGCTTTCTTT
TRBJ2-1 NA TRBV6-4 TRBD2 CASSDISGGINEQFF TGTGCCAGCAGTGACATTAGCGGGGGGATCAATGAGCAGTTCTTC
TRBJ2-7 NA TRBV7-9 NA CASSFTEDYEQYF TGTGCCAGCAGCTTCACAGAAGACTACGAGCAGTACTTC
TRBJ2-1 NA TRBV18 NA CASSLFQNTYNEQFF TGTGCCAGCTCACTATTCCAGAATACCTACAATGAGCAGTTCTTC
TRBJ2-7 NA TRBV4-1 NA CASSQDPNTSYEQYF TGCGCCAGCAGCCAAGATCCGAACACCTCCTACGAGCAGTACTTC
TRBJ2-7 NA TRBV29-1 TRBD2 CSVELAETYEQYF TGCAGCGTTGAACTAGCGGAGACCTACGAGCAGTACTTC
TRBJ2-7 NA TRBV4-3 TRBD2 CASSPGLAGVYEQYF TGCGCCAGCAGCCCTGGACTAGCGGGAGTATACGAGCAGTACTTC
TRBJ2-7 NA TRBV6-5 TRBD2 CASSYGRGGEQYF TGTGCCAGCAGTTACGGGAGGGGTGGGGAGCAGTACTTC
TRBJ1-4 NA TRBV5-1 NA CASSVLGAWGEKLFF TGCGCCAGCAGTGTATTGGGCGCCTGGGGTGAAAAACTGTTTTTT
TRBJ1-6 NA TRBV6-1 TRBD1 CASSEAFRDRGVSPLHF TGTGCCAGCAGTGAAGCCTTCCGGGACAGGGGAGTGTCACCCCTCCACTTT
TRBJ2-2 NA TRBV11-2 NA CASSLWFFREPGELFF TGTGCCAGCAGCTTATGGTTCTTCCGGGAGCCCGGGGAGCTGTTTTTT
TRBJ2-7 NA TRBV5-6 TRBD2 CASSPPGLAGAIRGPEQYF TGTGCCAGCAGCCCGCCTGGACTAGCGGGAGCGATAAGGGGTCCCGAGCAGTACTTC
TRBJ1-2 NA TRBV7-9 NA CASSPGVPGNTF TGTGCCAGCAGCCCAGGGGTTCCTGGGAACACCTTC
TRBJ2-5 NA TRBV2 TRBD2 CASRPLAEETQYF TGTGCCAGCAGGCCACTAGCGGAAGAGACCCAGTACTTC